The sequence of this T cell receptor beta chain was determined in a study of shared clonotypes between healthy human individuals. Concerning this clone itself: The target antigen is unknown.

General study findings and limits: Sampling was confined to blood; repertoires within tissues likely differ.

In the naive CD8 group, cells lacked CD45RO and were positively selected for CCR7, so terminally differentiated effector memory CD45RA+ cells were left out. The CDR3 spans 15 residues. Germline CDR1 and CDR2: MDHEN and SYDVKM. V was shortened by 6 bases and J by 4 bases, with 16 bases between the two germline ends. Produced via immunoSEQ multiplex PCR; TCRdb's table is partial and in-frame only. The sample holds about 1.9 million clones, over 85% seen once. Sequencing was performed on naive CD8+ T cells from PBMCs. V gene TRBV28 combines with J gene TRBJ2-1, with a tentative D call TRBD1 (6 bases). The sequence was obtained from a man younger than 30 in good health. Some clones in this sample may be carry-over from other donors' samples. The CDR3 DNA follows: TGTGCCAGCAGATCTATGGGGGCCGCGTACAATGAGCAGTTCTTC. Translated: CASRSMGAAYNEQFF. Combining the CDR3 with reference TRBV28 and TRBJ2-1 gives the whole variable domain DVKVTQSSRYLVKRTGEKVFLECVQDMDHENMFWYRQDPGLGLRLIYFSYDVKMKEKGDIPEGYSVSREKKERFSLILESASTNQTSMYLCASRSMGAAYNEQFFGPGTRLTVL.